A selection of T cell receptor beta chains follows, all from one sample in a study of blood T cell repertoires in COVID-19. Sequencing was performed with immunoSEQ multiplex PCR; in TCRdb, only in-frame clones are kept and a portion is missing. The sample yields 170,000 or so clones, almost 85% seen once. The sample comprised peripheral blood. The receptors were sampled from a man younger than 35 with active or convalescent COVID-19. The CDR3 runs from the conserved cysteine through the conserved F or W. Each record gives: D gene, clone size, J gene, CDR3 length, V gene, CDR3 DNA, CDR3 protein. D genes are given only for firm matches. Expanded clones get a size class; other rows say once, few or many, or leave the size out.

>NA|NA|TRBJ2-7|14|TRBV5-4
TGTGCCAGCAGCTTCGCGGGGACCGGCAACGAGCAGTACTTC
CASSFAGTGNEQYF
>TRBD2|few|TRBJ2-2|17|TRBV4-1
TGCGCCAGCAGCCGAGGGACTAGCGGCGACTTCACCGGGGAGCTGTTTTTT
CASSRGTSGDFTGELFF
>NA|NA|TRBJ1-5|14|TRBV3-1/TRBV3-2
TGTGCCAGCAGCCAAGACAGGGGCAATCAGCCCCAGCATTTT
CASSQDRGNQPQHF
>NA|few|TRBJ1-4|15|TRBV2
TGTGCCAGCAACCCATTGACAGGTCTTACTGAAAAACTGTTTTTT
CASNPLTGLTEKLFF
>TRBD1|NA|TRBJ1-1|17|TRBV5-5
TGTGCCAGCAGCCCTGAGGGACAGGGCGCCTTTAACACTGAAGCTTTCTTT
CASSPEGQGAFNTEAFF
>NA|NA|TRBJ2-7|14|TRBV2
TGTGCCAGCACCCGACAGTCAAGCTCCTACGAGCAGTACTTC
CASTRQSSSYEQYF
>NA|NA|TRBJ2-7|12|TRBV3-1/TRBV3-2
TGTGCCAGCAGCCAAGAGGCATACGAGCAGTACTTC
CASSQEAYEQYF
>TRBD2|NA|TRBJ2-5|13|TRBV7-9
TGTGCCAGCAGCACGGGGGGTATGGAGACCCAGTACTTC
CASSTGGMETQYF
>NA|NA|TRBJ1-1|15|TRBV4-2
TGTGCCAGCAGCCAGAGGGGACAAGTCAACACTGAAGCTTTCTTT
CASSQRGQVNTEAFF
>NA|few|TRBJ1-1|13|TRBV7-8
TGTGCCAGCAGCTTCCAGCGGAACACTGAAGCTTTCTTT
CASSFQRNTEAFF
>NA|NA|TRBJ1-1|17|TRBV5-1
TGCGCCAGCAGCCCGTGGCCCCGAGGAGATTTTAGAACTGAAGCTTTCTTT
CASSPWPRGDFRTEAFF
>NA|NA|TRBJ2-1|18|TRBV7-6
TGTGCCAGCAGCGAACAACCCTCACAGTTCGTCTCCTACAATGAGCAGTTCTTC
CASSEQPSQFVSYNEQFF
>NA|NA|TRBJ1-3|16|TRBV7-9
TGTGCCAGCAGTACCTCACAGCTCCGCTCTGGAAACACCATATATTTT
CASSTSQLRSGNTIYF
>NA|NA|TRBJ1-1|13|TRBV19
TGTGCCAGTATGGAGGGCGTGGGCACTGAAGCTTTCTTT
CASMEGVGTEAFF
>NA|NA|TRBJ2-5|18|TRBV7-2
TGTGCCAGCAGCCCAATAATTGCAGTACCGGGGGTTGGGGAGACCCAGTACTTC
CASSPIIAVPGVGETQYF
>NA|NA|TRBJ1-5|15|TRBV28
TGTGCCAGCAGTTTAGCCGAGTTAAGCAATCAGCCCCAGCATTTT
CASSLAELSNQPQHF
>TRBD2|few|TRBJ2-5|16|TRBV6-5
TGTGCCAGCAGTTACGATACTAGCGGGGGGCGGGAGACCCAGTACTTC
CASSYDTSGGRETQYF
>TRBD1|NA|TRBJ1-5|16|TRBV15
TGTGCCACCAGCAAGGGACAGGGGGGTAGCAATCAGCCCCAGCATTTT
CATSKGQGGSNQPQHF
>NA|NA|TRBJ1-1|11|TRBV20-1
TGCAGAAACTGTTCGAACACTGAAGCTTTCTTT
CRNCSNTEAFF
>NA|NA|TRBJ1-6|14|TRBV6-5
TGTGCCAGCAGTTACTCCGGCGGGGATTCACCCCTCCACTTT
CASSYSGGDSPLHF
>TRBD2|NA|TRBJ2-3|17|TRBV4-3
TGCGCCAGCAGCCAAACCAGACTAGCGGGTGCGGGAGATACGCAGTATTTT
CASSQTRLAGAGDTQYF
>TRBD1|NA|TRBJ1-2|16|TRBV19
TGTGCCAGTAGAACCGCCGGGACAGGGCTAAACTATGGCTACACCTTC
CASRTAGTGLNYGYTF
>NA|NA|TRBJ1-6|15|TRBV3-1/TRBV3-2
TGTGCCAGCAGCCAAAGTGGCAGGAATAATTCACCCCTCCACTTT
CASSQSGRNNSPLHF
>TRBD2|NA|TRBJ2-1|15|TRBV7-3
TGTGCCAGCAGCACCGGGACTACTGGTTTGTATGAGCAGTTCTTC
CASSTGTTGLYEQFF
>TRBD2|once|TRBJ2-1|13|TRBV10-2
TGCGCCAGCAGCTCTAGCGGGAGAAATGAGCAGTTCTTC
CASSSSGRNEQFF
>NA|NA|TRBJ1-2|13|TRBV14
TGTGCCAGCAGCCAAAGGAGGGGCTGGGGCTACACCTTC
CASSQRRGWGYTF
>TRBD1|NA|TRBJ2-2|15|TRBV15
TGTGCCACCAGTCTCGGACAGGGAGATGCCGGGGAGCTGTTTTTT
CATSLGQGDAGELFF